The entry below gives a single T cell receptor beta chain sequence along with its context. The CDR3 extends over 16 amino acids. Trimming cost V 1 base and J 1 base, with 12 bases left between them. This sample is part of a study of early T cells in non-severe SARS-CoV-2 infection. TCRdb processed the 5' RACE reads anew with MiXCR; each CDR3 protein has one entry. The sample consists of over 60,000 distinct CDR3 sequences, over 10% of them appearing once. The TCR was taken from an adult who was a healthcare worker with PCR-confirmed SARS-CoV-2 infection or an uninfected control (not recorded which). The chain carries TRBV12-3 or TRBV12-4 and TRBJ2-3; a possible D gene is TRBD1 (6 bases). Source material: whole blood. The CDR3: CASSLGGGGRTDTQYF. Here the CDR3 DNA reads TGTGCCAGCAGTTTAGGTGGTGGGGGCCGCACAGATACGCAGTATTTT.